Sequencing of this TCR beta chain was carried out in a study of neoadjuvant anti-PD-1 for oral cavity cancer. Study information: Around day 43, patients without progression received a fourth nivolumab dose before surgery. General study findings and limits: Pretreatment Treg/Th17 ratio correlated inversely with post-treatment tumor clonality.

Points on this clone: The antigen remains unidentified.

The CDR3 is 15 amino acids. V was pared by 7 bases and J by 1 base, with 14 bases between. The germline V gene has CDR1 LNHDA and CDR2 SQIVND (reference sequence). Assay: immunoSEQ multiplex PCR; the TCRdb copy retains only in-frame clones and omits some. The repertoire holds 63,000 or so clones, about 86% seen once, with around 2.6% in the top ten. The sample's time point: after neoadjuvant nivolumab, at surgical resection. The chain recombines TRBV19 with TRBJ1-5; D ambiguous. The source was PBMCs, collected after nivolumab (anti-PD-1) treatment. This TCR derives from a person aged 40 to 85 with oral cavity squamous cell carcinoma. The CDR3 loop is CASTPGGISNQPQHF. The CDR3 DNA reads TGTGCCAGTACCCCGGGAGGGATAAGCAATCAGCCCCAGCATTTT.